Listed here are 7 T cell receptor beta chains from one sample, sequenced in a study of blood T cells in healthy people across ages. For the second PCR, which ran for roughly 7 to 11 cycles, a sample-barcoded 5' primer and a J-beta primer mix were used. TCRdb redid the calling of the 5' RACE reads with MiXCR, one entry per CDR3 protein. The sample has 800,000 or so distinct CDR3 sequences, around 25% seen once. The sample was also reused in another study, on T cells of mothers and their children.

The material sequenced was blood. The origin of the receptors is a boy aged 10-17 years in good health.

This clonotype came up many times. This chain connects TRBV15 to TRBJ2-5; 11 bases map to TRBD2. The CDR3 covers 15 residues. V shed 1 base and J 5 bases; nucleotides not matched to a gene: 3. Germline assignment: CDR1 LNHNV and CDR2 YYDKDF (reference sequence). The CDR3 sequence is CATSRVAGGPETQYF. CDR3 DNA sequence: TGTGCCACCAGCAGAGTAGCGGGGGGGCCTGAGACCCAGTACTTC.

This clonotype has only a few counts. V is TRBV28 and J is TRBJ2-5; perhaps TRBD2 as D (6 bases). V was pared by 2 bases and J by 5 bases, with 9 bases between. Looked up from germline, CDR1 is MDHEN and CDR2 is SYDVKM. This CDR3 spans 13 amino acids. CDR3 in amino acids: CASSLASAETQYF. CDR3 nucleotide sequence: TGTGCCAGCAGTTTAGCTAGCGCGGAGACCCAGTACTTC.

On this clonotype: The final CDR3 position lacks the conserved phenylalanine or tryptophan, pointing to a likely read error. The chain links TRBV4-3 to TRBJ2-7; D may be TRBD1 (5 bases). Germline loops: CDR1 LGHNA, CDR2 YSLEER. The V and J ends lost 5 bases and 4 bases respectively, with 12 bases between them. The CDR3 is 13 residues long. As DNA, the CDR3 is TGCGCCAGCAGCGCGCGTCGACAGTACGAGCAGTACCTC. Its translation: CASSARRQYEQYL.

This clonotype has a single count. This chain joins TRBV4-1 and TRBJ1-4, with D unclear. CDR3 length: 17 amino acids. V lost 0 bases to trimming and J lost 0 bases, with 11 bases between them. The germline V gene has CDR1 MGHRA and CDR2 YSYEKL. The CDR3, as DNA: TGCGCCAGCAGCCAAGATCGCACGTTCTCAACTAATGAAAAACTGTTTTTT. Residues: CASSQDRTFSTNEKLFF.

The rearrangement links TRBV18 to TRBJ1-1; tentative D call: TRBD1 (6 bases). The germline CDR1 and CDR2 sequences are KGHSH and LQKENI. Between the trimmed V and J ends, which lost 6 bases and 5 bases, there was a span of 13 bases. This CDR3 is 13 amino acids long. The CDR3 bases are TGTGCCAGCTCCGAGGTCCAGGGGACTGAAGCTTTCTTT. It codes for CASSEVQGTEAFF.

There are a few counts of this clonotype. An end of the junction differs from the germline gene, which may be a read error. The chain uses TRBV7-2 and TRBJ1-2; 10 bases are a match to TRBD1. The germline V gene encodes CDR1 SGHTA and CDR2 FQGNSA. The CDR3 sequence is 14 residues long. The CDR3 nucleotides are TGTGCCAGCAGCTACCGACAGGGGGCAGATGGTTACACCTTC. It encodes CASSYRQGADGYTF. Full variable domain (remainder filled in from reference TRBV7-2 and TRBJ1-2): GAGVSQSPSNKVTEKGKDVELRCDPISGHTALYWYRQSLGQGLEFLIYFQGNSAPDKSGLPSDRFSAERTGGSVSTLTIQRTQQEDSAVYLCASSYRQGADGYTFGSGTRLTVV.

The gene calls are TRBV27 and TRBJ2-3; a weak D match, TRBD2 (6 bases). Looked up from germline, CDR1 is MNHEY and CDR2 is SMNVEV (reference sequence). Trimming stripped 7 bases from V and 9 bases from J, with 11 bases between. This CDR3 contains 11 residues. The CDR3: CASIRRGTQYF. CDR3 bases: TGTGCCAGCATTAGGCGGGGCACGCAGTATTTT.